This TCR beta chain was identified during a study of CD8 T cells in ankylosing spondylitis (dated 2017 in TCRdb). Regarding the research as a whole: T cell receptor beta repertoires were profiled in healthy donors and ankylosing spondylitis patients so that disease-linked TCR variants could be found. In total, the full study cohort was made up of about 110 healthy donors and 20 to 25 ankylosing spondylitis patients. Peripheral blood was sampled, and synovial fluid was also collected from ankylosing spondylitis patients.

Results and caveats for the whole study, not just this receptor: The disease-linked clones showed a CD8+ phenotype and occurred at relatively low frequencies in peripheral blood. The disease-linked clones were reported to be significantly enriched in matched synovial fluid samples from ankylosing spondylitis patients. A TCR beta motif made up of several highly homologous amino acid variants appeared to be characteristic of blood from ankylosing spondylitis patients. Some motif variants had previously been reported in the synovial fluid and blood of reactive arthritis patients, which suggests shared mechanisms of disease initiation.

Note on this clonotype: Its antigen is unknown. The input lacks base qualities; no much larger clone sits a single base away.

V is clipped by 1 base and J by 13 bases, and the sequence between their germline boundaries is 11 bases long. The CDR3 covers 12 residues, taking in both the cysteine and the phenylalanine. Only CDR3 DNA is held: 36 bases, read in frame from base 1. From the germline V gene (reference sequence), CDR1 is LGHDT and CDR2 is YNNKEL. Instrument on record: Illumina HiSeq 2500. Quantitative 5'-RACE with molecular barcodes was used to prepare TCR beta libraries. The authors processed their data as follows. A new computational method based on a probabilistic model of VDJ rearrangement was used to identify disease-linked TCR variants. In-frame beta chains were kept once TCRdb had trimmed the public reads at Q25 with fastp and called clones with MiXCR. Each CDR3 protein gets just one entry, which takes the most common genes and DNA from the rows behind it. V and J calls and clone size were set by TCRdb, not the authors. The sample contains roughly 400,000 distinct CDR3 sequences, around 20% of them found a single time. About 17% of the sample belongs to the ten largest clones.

Sequenced: blood, either unsorted or a sorted T cell fraction (not recorded which). In this chain, TRBV3-1 is recombined with TRBJ2-1; TRBD1 is a weak D gene call, 5 bases matching. The sequence was collected from a male donor with ankylosing spondylitis. The nucleotide sequence reads TGTGCCAGCAGCCAAGCAAGCACAGGACAGTTCTTC. It codes for CASSQASTGQFF.